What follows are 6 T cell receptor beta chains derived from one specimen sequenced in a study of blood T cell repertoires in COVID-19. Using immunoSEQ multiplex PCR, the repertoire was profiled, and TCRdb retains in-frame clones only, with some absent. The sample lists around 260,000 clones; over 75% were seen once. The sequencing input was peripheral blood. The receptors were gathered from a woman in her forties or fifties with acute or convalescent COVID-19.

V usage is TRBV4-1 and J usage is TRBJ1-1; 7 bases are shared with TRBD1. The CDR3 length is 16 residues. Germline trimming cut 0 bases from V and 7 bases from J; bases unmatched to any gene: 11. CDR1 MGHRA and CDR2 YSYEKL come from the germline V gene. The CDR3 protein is CASSQDENRGLGEAFF. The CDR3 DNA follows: TGCGCCAGCAGCCAAGATGAAAACAGGGGACTTGGTGAAGCTTTCTTT.

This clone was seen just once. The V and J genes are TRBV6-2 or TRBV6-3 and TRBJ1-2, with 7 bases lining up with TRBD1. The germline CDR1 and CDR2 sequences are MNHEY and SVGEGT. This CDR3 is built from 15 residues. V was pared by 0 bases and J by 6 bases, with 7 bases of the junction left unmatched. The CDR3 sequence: CASSYSGRGRDGYTF. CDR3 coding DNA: TGTGCCAGCAGTTACTCCGGAAGGGGGCGGGATGGCTACACCTTC.

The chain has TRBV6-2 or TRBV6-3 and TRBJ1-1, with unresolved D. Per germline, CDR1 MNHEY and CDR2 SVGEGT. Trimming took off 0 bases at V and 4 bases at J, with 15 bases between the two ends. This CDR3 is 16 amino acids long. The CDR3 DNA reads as TGTGCCAGCAGTTACTCGGCAGTCGATATTTCCACTGAAGCTTTCTTT. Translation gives CASSYSAVDISTEAFF.

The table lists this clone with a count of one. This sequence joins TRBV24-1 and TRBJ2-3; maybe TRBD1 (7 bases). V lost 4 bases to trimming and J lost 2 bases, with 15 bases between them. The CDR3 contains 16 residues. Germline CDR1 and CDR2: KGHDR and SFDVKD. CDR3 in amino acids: CATSEHSRGDTDTQYF. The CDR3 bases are TGTGCCACCAGTGAACACTCCAGGGGGGACACAGATACGCAGTATTTT.

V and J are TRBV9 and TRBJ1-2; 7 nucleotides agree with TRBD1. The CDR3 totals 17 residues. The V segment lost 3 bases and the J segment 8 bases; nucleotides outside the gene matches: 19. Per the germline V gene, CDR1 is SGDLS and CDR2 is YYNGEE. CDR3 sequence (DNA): TGTGCCAGCAGCGCCGCACAGGGGATGGGGATGTCTCGAGGCTACACCTTC. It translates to CASSAAQGMGMSRGYTF.

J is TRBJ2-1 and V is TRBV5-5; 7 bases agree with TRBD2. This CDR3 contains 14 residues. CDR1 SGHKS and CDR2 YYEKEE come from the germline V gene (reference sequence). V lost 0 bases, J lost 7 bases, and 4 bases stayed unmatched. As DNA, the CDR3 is TGTGCCAGCAGCTTGGTGGGGAGGGCGAATGAGCAGTTCTTC. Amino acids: CASSLVGRANEQFF.